Ten or more counts support the clone carrying this T cell receptor (beta chain). Its target is unknown. The junction shows a germline mismatch at one end, possibly a read error. The CDR3 consists of 13 residues. Germline assignment: CDR1 DFQATT and CDR2 SNEGSKA (reference sequence). It was RNA transcripts that yielded the amplified TCR beta CDR3 regions. A first-round RT-PCR of the TCR CDR3 used the HTBI primer set. TCRdb redid the calling of the multiplex PCR reads with MiXCR, one entry per CDR3 protein. The data show more than 550,000 distinct CDR3 sequences, about 18% seen once. The record originates from a study of T cells in Graves' hyperthyroidism and ophthalmopathy. Study outcomes and limitations: Blood shared most expanded thyroid clonotypes above 0.001.

Fresh peripheral blood, 10 ml, yielded the PBMCs. This sequence originates from a man between 45 and 60 years old with Graves' hyperthyroidism. Sequenced material: blood. The chain uses TRBV20-1 and TRBJ2-7; D not resolved. CDR3 nucleotides: TGCAGTGCCAGAGAAGCTCTAATTGGCGAGCAGTACTTC. Its protein product is CSAREALIGEQYF.